The source of this TCR beta chain is a study of blood T cell repertoires in COVID-19. The CDR3 is made up of 15 amino acids. V lost 4 bases, J lost 5 bases, and 8 bases stayed unmatched. Germline V gives CDR1 SGHRS, CDR2 YFSETQ. Clones were sequenced by immunoSEQ multiplex PCR, and TCRdb holds only the in-frame ones, with some missing. Of around 270,000 clones detected, around 89% appear once; the ten largest clones hold about 4.2%. The V and J genes are TRBV5-1 and TRBJ2-2; 7 bases align to TRBD1. The clonotype was recovered from a man in his forties with acute or convalescent COVID-19. The source material was peripheral blood. CDR3 bases: TGCGCCAGCAGCCTCCCGACAGGGAATACCGGGGAGCTGTTTTTT. This codes for CASSLPTGNTGELFF.